This T cell receptor (beta chain) was profiled in a study of blood T cell repertoires in COVID-19. Sequencing was performed with immunoSEQ multiplex PCR; in TCRdb, only in-frame clones are kept and a portion is missing. The sample lists about 150,000 clones; 60% to 85% were seen once. This CDR3 is built from 13 residues. V shed 8 bases and J 2 bases; nucleotides not matched to a gene: 2. Germline assignment: CDR1 MNHEY and CDR2 SMNVEV (reference sequence). The material sequenced was peripheral blood. The source is a man in his fifties with active or convalescent COVID-19. The chain is built from TRBV27 and TRBJ2-7; 11 bases are a match to TRBD2. CDR3 in amino acids: CASGLAGTYEQYF. CDR3 coding DNA: TGTGCCAGCGGACTAGCGGGTACCTACGAGCAGTACTTC.